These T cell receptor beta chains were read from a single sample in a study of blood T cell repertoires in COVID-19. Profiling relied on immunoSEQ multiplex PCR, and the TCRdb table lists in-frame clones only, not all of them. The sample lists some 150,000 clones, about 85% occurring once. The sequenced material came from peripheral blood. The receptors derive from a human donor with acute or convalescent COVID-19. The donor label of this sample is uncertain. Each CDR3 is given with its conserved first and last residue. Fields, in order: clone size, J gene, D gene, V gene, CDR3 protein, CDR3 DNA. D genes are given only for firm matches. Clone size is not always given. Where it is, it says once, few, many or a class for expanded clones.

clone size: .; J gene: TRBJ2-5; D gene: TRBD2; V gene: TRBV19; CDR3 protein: CASSTGTSGVPNHF; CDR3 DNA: TGTGCCAGTAGCACCGGGACTAGCGGGGTACCGAACCACTTC
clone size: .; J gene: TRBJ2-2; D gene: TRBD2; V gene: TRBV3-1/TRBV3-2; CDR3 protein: CASSQGLLAGDTGELFF; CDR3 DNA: TGTGCCAGCAGCCAAGGTTTGCTAGCGGGGGACACCGGGGAGCTGTTTTTT
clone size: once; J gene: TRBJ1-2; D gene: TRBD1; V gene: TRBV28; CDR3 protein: CASSLFWGGDRVAGYTF; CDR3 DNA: TGTGCCAGCAGTTTATTTTGGGGAGGCGACAGGGTAGCTGGCTACACCTTC
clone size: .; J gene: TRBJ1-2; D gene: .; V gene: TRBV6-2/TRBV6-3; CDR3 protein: CASSSTENYGYTF; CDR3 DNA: TGTGCCAGCAGTTCGACAGAGAACTATGGCTACACCTTC
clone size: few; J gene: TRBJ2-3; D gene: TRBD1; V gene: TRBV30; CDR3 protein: CAWSKGQASTDTQYF; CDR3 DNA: TGTGCCTGGAGTAAGGGACAGGCTAGCACAGATACGCAGTATTTT
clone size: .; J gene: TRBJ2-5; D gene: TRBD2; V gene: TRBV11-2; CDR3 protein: CASSPGLVKETQYF; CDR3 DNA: TGTGCCAGCAGCCCGGGACTAGTAAAAGAGACCCAGTACTTC
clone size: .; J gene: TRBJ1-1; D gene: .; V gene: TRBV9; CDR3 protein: CASSLGGGALSTEAFF; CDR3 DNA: TGTGCCAGCAGCCTGGGTGGGGGGGCCTTAAGCACTGAAGCTTTCTTT
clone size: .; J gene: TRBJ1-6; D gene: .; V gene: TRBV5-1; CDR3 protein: CASGTSYNSPLHF; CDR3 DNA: TGCGCCAGCGGGACTTCCTATAATTCACCCCTCCACTTT
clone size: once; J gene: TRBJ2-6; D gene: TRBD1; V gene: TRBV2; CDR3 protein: CASRRDRGSSGANVLTF; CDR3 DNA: TGTGCCAGCAGGAGGGACAGGGGTTCGAGTGGGGCCAACGTCCTGACTTTC
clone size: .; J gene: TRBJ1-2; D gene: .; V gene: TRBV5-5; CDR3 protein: CASSLAARVGAISVGYTF; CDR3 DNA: TGTGCCAGCAGCTTGGCCGCCAGGGTGGGGGCCATTTCGGTTGGCTACACCTTC
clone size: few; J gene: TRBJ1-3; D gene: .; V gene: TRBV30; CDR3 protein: CAWSGRRGNSGNTIYF; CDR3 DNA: TGTGCCTGGAGTGGCAGGAGGGGAAACTCTGGAAACACCATATATTTT
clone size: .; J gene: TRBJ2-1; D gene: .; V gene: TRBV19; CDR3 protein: CASSIDALSGYNEQFF; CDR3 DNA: TGTGCCAGTAGTATTGATGCTCTATCTGGTTACAATGAGCAGTTCTTC
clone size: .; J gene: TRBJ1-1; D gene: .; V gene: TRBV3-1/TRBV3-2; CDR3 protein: CASSQVQYDTEAFF; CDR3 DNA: TGTGCCAGCAGCCAAGTTCAGTACGACACTGAAGCTTTCTTT
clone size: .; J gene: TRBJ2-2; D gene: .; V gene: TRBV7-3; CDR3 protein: CASSPPGLTPGELFF; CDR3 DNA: TGTGCCAGCAGCCCCCCGGGACTTACGCCCGGGGAGCTGTTTTTT
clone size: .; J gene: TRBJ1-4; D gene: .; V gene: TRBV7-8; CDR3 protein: CASSLRQDYEKLFF; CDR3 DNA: TGTGCCAGCAGCTTACGCCAGGATTATGAAAAACTGTTTTTT
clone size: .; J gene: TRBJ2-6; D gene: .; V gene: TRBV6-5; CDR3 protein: CASSYRRVPGANVLTF; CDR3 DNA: TGTGCCAGCAGTTATCGGAGGGTACCTGGGGCCAACGTCCTGACTTTC
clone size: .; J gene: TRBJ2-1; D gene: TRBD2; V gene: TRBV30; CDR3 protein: CAWSALSSGSGHEQFF; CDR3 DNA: TGTGCCTGGAGCGCACTCTCTAGCGGGTCCGGCCATGAGCAGTTCTTC
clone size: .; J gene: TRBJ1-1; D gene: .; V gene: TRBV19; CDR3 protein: CASSIDPGHANTEAFF; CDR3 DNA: TGTGCCAGTAGTATAGATCCAGGACATGCGAACACTGAAGCTTTCTTT
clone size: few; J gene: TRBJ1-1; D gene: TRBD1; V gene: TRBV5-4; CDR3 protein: CASSLAGTGGEAFF; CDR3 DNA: TGTGCCAGCAGCTTGGCCGGGACAGGGGGGGAAGCTTTCTTT
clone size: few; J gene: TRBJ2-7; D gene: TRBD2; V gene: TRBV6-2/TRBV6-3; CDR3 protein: CASSYGGSGVREQYF; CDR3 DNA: TGTGCCAGCAGTTACGGTGGTAGCGGGGTTCGCGAGCAGTACTTC
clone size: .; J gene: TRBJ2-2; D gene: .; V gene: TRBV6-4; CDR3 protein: CASSENSGWDTGELFF; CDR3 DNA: TGTGCCAGCAGTGAAAACAGCGGTTGGGACACCGGGGAGCTGTTTTTT
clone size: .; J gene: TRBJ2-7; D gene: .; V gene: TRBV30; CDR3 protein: CAWSRWQGGYEQYF; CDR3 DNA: TGTGCCTGGAGTCGATGGCAGGGGGGCTACGAGCAGTACTTC
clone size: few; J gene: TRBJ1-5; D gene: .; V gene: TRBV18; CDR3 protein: CASSRGQSNQPQHF; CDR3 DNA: TGTGCCAGCTCACGAGGACAAAGCAATCAGCCCCAGCATTTT
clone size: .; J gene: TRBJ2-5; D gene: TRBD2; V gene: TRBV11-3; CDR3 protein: CASSLGAGGGSEETQYF; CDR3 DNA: TGTGCCAGCAGCTTAGGAGCGGGAGGGGGTTCCGAGGAGACCCAGTACTTC
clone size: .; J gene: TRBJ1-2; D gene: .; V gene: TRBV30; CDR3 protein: CAWSVQYFLSTF; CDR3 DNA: TGTGCCTGGAGTGTACAGTATTTCCTCTCCACCTTC
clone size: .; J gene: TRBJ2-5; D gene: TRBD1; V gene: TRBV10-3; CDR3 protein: CATGQGAETQYF; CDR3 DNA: TGTGCCACCGGACAGGGGGCAGAGACCCAGTACTTC
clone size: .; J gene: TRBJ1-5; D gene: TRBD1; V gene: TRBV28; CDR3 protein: CASSLYDRDHQPQHF; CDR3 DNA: TGTGCCAGCAGTTTATACGACAGGGATCATCAGCCCCAGCATTTT
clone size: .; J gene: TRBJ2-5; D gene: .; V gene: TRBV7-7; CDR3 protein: CASSPHGQFGETQYF; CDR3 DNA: TGTGCTAGCAGCCCGCACGGACAATTCGGAGAGACCCAGTACTTC
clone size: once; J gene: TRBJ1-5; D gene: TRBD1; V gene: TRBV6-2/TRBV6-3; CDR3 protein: CASSLRQGLGQPQHF; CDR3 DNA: TGTGCCAGCAGCCTCCGACAGGGACTGGGCCAGCCCCAGCATTTT
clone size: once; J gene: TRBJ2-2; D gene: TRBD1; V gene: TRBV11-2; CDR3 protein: CASSPRDSNTGELFF; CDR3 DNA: TGTGCCAGCAGCCCCCGGGACAGCAACACCGGGGAGCTGTTTTTT